This TCR beta chain was captured in a study of molecular identifiers for immune sequencing clone quantification. As for this clonotype: Its target is unknown.

Study findings and constraints: Among effectors, clones above 20 RNA copies held over 98% of molecules; among naive cells, under 1%.

TCRdb reprocessed the PCR reads with MiXCR, giving one entry per CDR3 protein. The data hold more than 450,000 distinct CDR3 sequences, with about a fifth observed a single time. Germline V gene data show CDR1 as MGHRA and CDR2 as YSYEKL. This CDR3 is built from 14 residues. V shed 4 bases, J shed 4 bases, and the junction held 7 bases outside the gene matches. The sequenced material came from naive CD8+ T cells from blood, with Jurkat cell RNA spiked in. Subset here: FACS-sorted CD8+CD4-CCR7+CD45RA+ naive T cells. This chain joins TRBV4-1 and TRBJ2-7, with 7 bases lining up with TRBD1. This clonotype was obtained from a human donor in good health. Some libraries in this study had Jurkat cell RNA spiked in. The CDR3 DNA follows: TGCGCCAGCAGCCCCCTACAGGGGCTGTACGAGCAGTACTTC. Its translation: CASSPLQGLYEQYF.